Below are 2 T cell receptor beta chains sequenced from a single sample in a study of T cells in Graves' hyperthyroidism and ophthalmopathy. Amplification yielded TCR beta CDR3 regions, with RNA transcripts as the source. An initial round of RT-PCR targeting the TCR CDR3 relied on the HTBI primer set. From the multiplex PCR reads, TCRdb called clonotypes with MiXCR, one entry per CDR3 protein. The sample lists a few hundred thousand distinct CDR3 sequences; roughly 15% were seen once. The sequenced sample consisted of blood. These receptor sequences come from a woman between 35 and 50 years old with Graves' hyperthyroidism that later progressed to Graves' ophthalmopathy.

The chain joins TRBV29-1 to TRBJ1-3; D is unresolved. V lost 7 bases, J lost 0 bases, and 10 bases lay in between. The CDR3 sequence is 13 residues long. CDR1 and CDR2 from the germline V gene are SQVTM and ANQGSEA. For the CDR3, the DNA is TGCAGCGCCCTAGGGCTCTCTGGAAACACCATATATTTT. This translates into CSALGLSGNTIYF. Variable domain in full (rest from reference TRBV29-1 and TRBJ1-3): SAVISQKPSRDICQRGTSLTIQCQVDSQVTMMFWYRQQPGQSLTLIATANQGSEATYESGFVIDKFPISRPNLTFSTLTVSNMSPEDSSIYLCSALGLSGNTIYFGEGSWLTVV.

This clonotype was detected many times. This rearrangement joins TRBV28 to TRBJ2-1; 9 bases align to TRBD2. V lost 8 bases, J lost 14 bases, and 22 bases stayed unmatched. The CDR3 contains 16 residues. The germline V gene encodes CDR1 MDHEN and CDR2 SYDVKM. The CDR3 DNA reads as TGTGCCAGCCTCAGAGAGGGACTAGCCGAATATACGCAGGAGTTCTTC. Its protein product is CASLREGLAEYTQEFF.